This T cell receptor (beta chain) appears in the sequencing data of a study of T cell responses to AZD1222 COVID-19 vaccine. General study points: Spike-specific TCR breadth rose after two AZD1222 doses, and depth rose as well. The number of AZD1222 recipients seropositive at baseline was only 6 or 7. The sample set comprised mostly white British donors with more females, and clonal diversity was possibly underestimated.

Assay used: immunoSEQ multiplex PCR; TCRdb lists only in-frame clones, some missing. The repertoire holds around 78,000 clones, around 87% seen once, with nearly 25% in the top ten. Germline V gives CDR1 MNHEY, CDR2 SVGEGT. The V end was cut by 8 bases, the J end by 2 bases, with 13 bases between. The CDR3 sequence is 14 residues long. Remarks on this clone: Its specificity is unknown.

The V and J genes are TRBV6-2 or TRBV6-3 and TRBJ1-5; D uncertain. This TCR was sampled from an adult in good health. The sequences come from peripheral blood, collected on day 0 of AZD1222 vaccination. The CDR3 region has the DNA TGTGCCAGCGGCCCGTACTGGGGCAATCAGCCCCAGCATTTT. Translation gives CASGPYWGNQPQHF.